This is a list of T cell receptor beta chains from one sample in a study of cytomegalovirus exposure and HLA in healthy donors. Generated by immunoSEQ multiplex PCR, the TCRdb table keeps only in-frame clones and is missing some. Among about 100,000 clones listed, around 74% were seen once. What was sequenced was PBMCs. The receptor set was obtained from a woman in her thirties or forties in good health and CMV-seronegative. The CDR3 runs from the conserved cysteine through the conserved F or W. A D gene is named only where the DNA matches it firmly. Rows may omit the clone size; those that give it use once, few, many or a size class.

d_call: .
v_call: TRBV28
clone_size: .
j_call: TRBJ1-1
cdr3_nt: TGTGCCAGCAGATTTACAGGTTCGGCTGAAGCTTTCTTT
cdr3_aa: CASRFTGSAEAFF

d_call: TRBD1
v_call: TRBV29-1
clone_size: .
j_call: TRBJ2-1
cdr3_nt: TGCAGCGTTGAAGGTACAGGACAGGGCGATGAGCAGTTCTTC
cdr3_aa: CSVEGTGQGDEQFF

d_call: .
v_call: TRBV27
clone_size: .
j_call: TRBJ2-4
cdr3_nt: TGTGCCAGCAGTACAGGGTCGCTTGGTATTCAGTACTTC
cdr3_aa: CASSTGSLGIQYF

d_call: .
v_call: TRBV30
clone_size: .
j_call: TRBJ2-1
cdr3_nt: TGTGCCTGGAGTCAGGGGGGCTCCTACAATGAGCAGTTCTTC
cdr3_aa: CAWSQGGSYNEQFF

d_call: .
v_call: TRBV30
clone_size: few
j_call: TRBJ1-5
cdr3_nt: TGTGCCTGGAAAGCGGGGGGGCAGCCCCAGCATTTT
cdr3_aa: CAWKAGGQPQHF

d_call: .
v_call: TRBV29-1
clone_size: .
j_call: TRBJ1-2
cdr3_nt: TGCAGCGTTGCACAGAACTATGGCTACACCTTC
cdr3_aa: CSVAQNYGYTF

d_call: TRBD1
v_call: TRBV28
clone_size: .
j_call: TRBJ1-4
cdr3_nt: TGTGCCAGCAGTCTGACAGGGACAACTAATGAAAAACTGTTTTTT
cdr3_aa: CASSLTGTTNEKLFF

d_call: TRBD1
v_call: TRBV2
clone_size: .
j_call: TRBJ2-3
cdr3_nt: TGTGCCAGCAGTGAAGCCTACCGACAGGGTCGGCACACAGATACGCAGTATTTT
cdr3_aa: CASSEAYRQGRHTDTQYF

d_call: TRBD2
v_call: TRBV11-3
clone_size: .
j_call: TRBJ2-3
cdr3_nt: TGTGCCAGCAGCTTAGGAGCGGGGGGGCAAGATACGCAGTATTTT
cdr3_aa: CASSLGAGGQDTQYF

d_call: .
v_call: TRBV12-5
clone_size: .
j_call: TRBJ2-1
cdr3_nt: TGTGCTAGTGGGCCTTCAGGGTTGGCCTACAATGAGCAGTTCTTC
cdr3_aa: CASGPSGLAYNEQFF

d_call: .
v_call: TRBV9
clone_size: .
j_call: TRBJ2-3
cdr3_nt: TGTGCCAGCAGCGCGGGGGTGGGAGACACAGATACGCAGTATTTT
cdr3_aa: CASSAGVGDTDTQYF

d_call: TRBD2
v_call: TRBV10-2
clone_size: .
j_call: TRBJ2-2
cdr3_nt: TGCGCCAGCAGGGGTAGCGGGGGATTCGGGGAGCTGTTTTTT
cdr3_aa: CASRGSGGFGELFF

d_call: .
v_call: TRBV11-2
clone_size: .
j_call: TRBJ1-1
cdr3_nt: TGTGCCAGCAGCTTAGACCCCGCAGTCCCTGAAGCTTTCTTT
cdr3_aa: CASSLDPAVPEAFF

d_call: .
v_call: TRBV2
clone_size: once
j_call: TRBJ2-7
cdr3_nt: TGTGCCAGCAGTGAAGGGGGGGTTCGGAACGAGCAGTACTTC
cdr3_aa: CASSEGGVRNEQYF

d_call: TRBD1
v_call: TRBV7-2
clone_size: once
j_call: TRBJ1-3
cdr3_nt: TGTGCCAGCAGCGGACAGGACTTCTCTGGAAACACCATATATTTT
cdr3_aa: CASSGQDFSGNTIYF

d_call: TRBD2
v_call: TRBV28
clone_size: few
j_call: TRBJ2-1
cdr3_nt: TGTGCCAGCAGTTTGTCAGCGGGAGCGGACAATGAGCAGTTCTTC
cdr3_aa: CASSLSAGADNEQFF

d_call: .
v_call: TRBV21-1
clone_size: .
j_call: TRBJ2-7
cdr3_nt: TGTGCCAGCAGGACTGCGGGGGGCCTGATATCCTACGAGCAGTACTTC
cdr3_aa: CASRTAGGLISYEQYF

d_call: TRBD2
v_call: TRBV7-3
clone_size: .
j_call: TRBJ2-7
cdr3_nt: TGTGCCAGCAGCGCCGGAGGCGGGGGTTTACAGGCGAGCTCCTACGAGCAGTACTTC
cdr3_aa: CASSAGGGGLQASSYEQYF

d_call: TRBD1
v_call: TRBV7-9
clone_size: .
j_call: TRBJ1-2
cdr3_nt: TGTGCCAGCAGCTATAATTCCGGGACAGGGGGGGGCTACACCTTC
cdr3_aa: CASSYNSGTGGGYTF

d_call: .
v_call: TRBV7-9
clone_size: .
j_call: TRBJ2-5
cdr3_nt: TGTGCCAGCAGACCTACCACTCAAGAGACCCAGTACTTC
cdr3_aa: CASRPTTQETQYF

d_call: TRBD1
v_call: TRBV6-6
clone_size: few
j_call: TRBJ2-7
cdr3_nt: TGTGCCAGCAGTTATGGGACAGGGGTCTACGAGCAGTACTTC
cdr3_aa: CASSYGTGVYEQYF

d_call: .
v_call: TRBV5-4
clone_size: .
j_call: TRBJ2-1
cdr3_nt: TGTGCCAGCGGAGGGGGACAGTTGAATGAGCAGTTCTTC
cdr3_aa: CASGGGQLNEQFF

d_call: TRBD2
v_call: TRBV7-9
clone_size: few
j_call: TRBJ2-7
cdr3_nt: TGTGCCAGCAGCACCGAGACTAGCGGGAGTCTTTCCCCCTACGAGCAGTACTTC
cdr3_aa: CASSTETSGSLSPYEQYF

d_call: TRBD1
v_call: TRBV5-1
clone_size: .
j_call: TRBJ1-4
cdr3_nt: TGCGCCAGCAGCTTGGGCGGACAGGGCTCCAGGATAAGTGAAAAACTGTTTTTT
cdr3_aa: CASSLGGQGSRISEKLFF

d_call: .
v_call: TRBV11-2
clone_size: .
j_call: TRBJ2-7
cdr3_nt: TGTGCCAGCAGCTCGACTCTGAATTGGCGAGAAGTTTCCTACGAGCAGTACTTC
cdr3_aa: CASSSTLNWREVSYEQYF

d_call: .
v_call: TRBV4-1
clone_size: .
j_call: TRBJ2-1
cdr3_nt: TGCGCCAGCAGCCAAGATTGGACTCCGAACTCCTACAATGAGCAGTTCTTC
cdr3_aa: CASSQDWTPNSYNEQFF

d_call: .
v_call: TRBV15
clone_size: .
j_call: TRBJ2-3
cdr3_nt: TGTGCCACCAGCAGAGACCCCGGTTTGGGCAGTGATGTAGGCACAGATACGCAGTATTTT
cdr3_aa: CATSRDPGLGSDVGTDTQYF

d_call: TRBD1
v_call: TRBV7-8
clone_size: .
j_call: TRBJ1-5
cdr3_nt: TGTGCCAGCAGCCTCTATGGGACAGGGTCGGACAATCAGCCCCAGCATTTT
cdr3_aa: CASSLYGTGSDNQPQHF

d_call: .
v_call: TRBV5-8
clone_size: .
j_call: TRBJ1-2
cdr3_nt: TGTGCCAGCAGCCTGACGGGGAATGGCTACACCTTC
cdr3_aa: CASSLTGNGYTF

d_call: TRBD1
v_call: TRBV4-3
clone_size: .
j_call: TRBJ2-1
cdr3_nt: TGCGCCAGCAGCAAACGACCTCCGGGACAGGGGACCTACAATGAGCAGTTCTTC
cdr3_aa: CASSKRPPGQGTYNEQFF

d_call: .
v_call: TRBV29-1
clone_size: .
j_call: TRBJ2-2
cdr3_nt: TGCAGCATGGCGACAGGGAACACCGGGGAGCTGTTTTTT
cdr3_aa: CSMATGNTGELFF

d_call: TRBD2
v_call: TRBV7-9
clone_size: .
j_call: TRBJ2-5
cdr3_nt: TGTGCCAGCAGCATTGGACTAGTCGAGGAGACCCAGTACTTC
cdr3_aa: CASSIGLVEETQYF

d_call: TRBD2
v_call: TRBV6-1
clone_size: .
j_call: TRBJ2-3
cdr3_nt: TGTGCCAGCAGTGTGGCCGGGACTAGGTTTAGCACAGATACGCAGTATTTT
cdr3_aa: CASSVAGTRFSTDTQYF

d_call: .
v_call: TRBV2
clone_size: .
j_call: TRBJ2-3
cdr3_nt: TGTGCCAGCAGTGTGGCGGGGGCAGTTTTT
cdr3_aa: CASSVAGAVF

d_call: .
v_call: TRBV7-9
clone_size: .
j_call: TRBJ2-7
cdr3_nt: TGTTCCAGCAGCTTAGATAACGGACTGTTGAACTACGAGCAGTACTTC
cdr3_aa: CSSSLDNGLLNYEQYF

d_call: TRBD1
v_call: TRBV4-3
clone_size: .
j_call: TRBJ1-2
cdr3_nt: TGCGCCAGCAGCCAAGTAGGGAGGACAGGGAAAAGCTATGGCTACACCTTC
cdr3_aa: CASSQVGRTGKSYGYTF

d_call: TRBD1
v_call: TRBV2
clone_size: .
j_call: TRBJ1-6
cdr3_nt: TGTGCCAGCAGACCGGGACAGGGGTATTCACCCCTCCACTTT
cdr3_aa: CASRPGQGYSPLHF

d_call: .
v_call: TRBV5-4
clone_size: .
j_call: TRBJ2-4
cdr3_nt: TGTGCCAGCAGCTTCGGGCAGGGGAAGCTGGACATTCAGTACTTC
cdr3_aa: CASSFGQGKLDIQYF

d_call: TRBD1
v_call: TRBV4-2
clone_size: .
j_call: TRBJ1-1
cdr3_nt: TGTGCCAGCAGCCAAGAATGGGGACAGTCGAACACTGAAGCTTTCTTT
cdr3_aa: CASSQEWGQSNTEAFF

d_call: .
v_call: TRBV9
clone_size: .
j_call: TRBJ2-3
cdr3_nt: TGTGCCAGCAGCGTAGTGGGCACCACAGATACGCAGTATTTT
cdr3_aa: CASSVVGTTDTQYF

d_call: .
v_call: TRBV6-5
clone_size: .
j_call: TRBJ1-2
cdr3_nt: TGTGCCAGCAGCCATCGACAGGCTATGGACGGCTACACCTTC
cdr3_aa: CASSHRQAMDGYTF

d_call: TRBD1
v_call: TRBV9
clone_size: .
j_call: TRBJ2-7
cdr3_nt: TGTGCCAGCAGCTACCGGGACAGGGCCTACGAGCAGTACTTC
cdr3_aa: CASSYRDRAYEQYF

d_call: TRBD2
v_call: TRBV7-9
clone_size: once
j_call: TRBJ2-7
cdr3_nt: TGTGCCAGCAGCTCCAGACTAGCGGGAGGCCCCAAGGGCGAGCAGTACTTC
cdr3_aa: CASSSRLAGGPKGEQYF

d_call: .
v_call: TRBV7-2
clone_size: .
j_call: TRBJ1-4
cdr3_nt: TGTGCCAGCAGCTTAAGGGGCAGGAAGGGGACTAATGAAAAACTGTTTTTT
cdr3_aa: CASSLRGRKGTNEKLFF

d_call: .
v_call: TRBV6-1
clone_size: few
j_call: TRBJ1-4
cdr3_nt: TGTGCCAGCAGTGAAGCGGCAGGGAATGAAAAACTGTTTTTT
cdr3_aa: CASSEAAGNEKLFF

d_call: .
v_call: TRBV6-1
clone_size: .
j_call: TRBJ2-1
cdr3_nt: TGTGCCAGCAGTGTACAGGCGATCACCTACAATGAGCAGTTCTTC
cdr3_aa: CASSVQAITYNEQFF

d_call: TRBD2
v_call: TRBV7-2
clone_size: .
j_call: TRBJ2-2
cdr3_nt: TGTGCCAGCAGCAGATTAGCGGGGGGGAACACCGGGGAGCTGTTTTTT
cdr3_aa: CASSRLAGGNTGELFF

d_call: TRBD2
v_call: TRBV27
clone_size: .
j_call: TRBJ2-3
cdr3_nt: TGTGCCAGCAGGATAGCGGGGGACCTCCCAGATACGCAGTATTTT
cdr3_aa: CASRIAGDLPDTQYF

d_call: TRBD1
v_call: TRBV6-5
clone_size: .
j_call: TRBJ2-1
cdr3_nt: TGTGCCAGCCAGGGGGTAACCTACAATGAGCAGTTCTTC
cdr3_aa: CASQGVTYNEQFF

d_call: TRBD2
v_call: TRBV5-1
clone_size: .
j_call: TRBJ2-2
cdr3_nt: TGCGCCAGCAGCCCCGGGACTAGGCGGGTCGGGGAGCTGTTTTTT
cdr3_aa: CASSPGTRRVGELFF

d_call: TRBD2
v_call: TRBV27
clone_size: .
j_call: TRBJ2-5
cdr3_nt: TGTGCCAGCAGTTTAGGGGGACTAGCGGGAGGAAATTTGAAGACCCAGTACTTC
cdr3_aa: CASSLGGLAGGNLKTQYF